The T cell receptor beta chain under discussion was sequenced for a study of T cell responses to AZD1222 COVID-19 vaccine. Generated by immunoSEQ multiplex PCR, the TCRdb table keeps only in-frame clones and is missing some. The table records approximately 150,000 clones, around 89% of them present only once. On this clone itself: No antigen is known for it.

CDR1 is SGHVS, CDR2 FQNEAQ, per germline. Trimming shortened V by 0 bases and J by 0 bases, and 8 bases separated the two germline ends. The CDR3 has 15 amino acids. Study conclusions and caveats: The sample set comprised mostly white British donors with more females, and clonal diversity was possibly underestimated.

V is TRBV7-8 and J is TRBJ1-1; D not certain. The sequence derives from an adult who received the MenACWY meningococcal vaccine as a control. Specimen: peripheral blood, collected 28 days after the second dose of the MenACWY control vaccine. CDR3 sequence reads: CASSLAQSVNTEAFF. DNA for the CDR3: TGTGCCAGCAGCTTAGCGCAGTCAGTGAACACTGAAGCTTTCTTT.